This record looks at one T cell receptor (beta chain) sequence and its context. This clone's antigen is unknown. Base quality data are lacking; no much larger clone is found one base away. The library was obtained by the immunoSEQ multiplex PCR assay. For most patients, genomic DNA was subjected to high-throughput TCR-beta CDR3 sequencing by Adaptive Biotechnologies. Per the authors' processing: Adaptive's ImmunoSEQ software supplied the TCR sequencing data for around 19 patients, while MiXCR and VDJtools were used to process three other patients. Because the origin of CDR3 nucleotide sequences shared between donor and recipient could not be assigned, those sequences were removed. To count as alloreactive, a clone needed at least 2-fold expansion over unstimulated cells and a minimum CFSE-low frequency of 0.002% (template counts) or 0.001% (read counts). Mappable clones were those detected in sequenced pre-transplant spleen, lymph node, or MLR CFSE-low populations of the donor or recipient. Cumulative frequency of alloreactive clones was calculated as a percentage of all sequences weighted by copy number. TCRdb mirrors the immuneACCESS table, restricted to in-frame sequences. Some clones are absent from its copies; in checked studies, under half trace to an unresolved V gene, and the reason for the others is unknown. V and J calls and clone size are copied from that table; D and trimming were computed from the DNA. A total of approximately 54,000 clones appear in this sample, about 89% of them only once. In total, the top ten clones hold about 6% of the sample.

The sample is drawn from a study of graft-versus-host responses after intestinal transplantation (dated by TCRdb to the early 2020s). Broadly, across the study: Multivisceral, liver-intestinal, or isolated intestinal transplants were received by the recipients. A peak of at least 4% donor T cells among recipient peripheral blood mononuclear cells was the definition used for donor T cell macrochimerism. The cohort enrolled about two dozen intestinal transplant recipients including one retransplant, and a few patients lacking pretransplant specimens were excluded. Samples from a few later patients were sequenced in-house on an Illumina MiSeq with MiXCR processing rather than by the commercial service. Alloreactive clones were identified by sequencing pre-transplant mixed lymphocyte reaction products and comparing these products with unstimulated pre-transplant donor and recipient T cells. All recipients received anti-thymocyte globulin induction followed by maintenance tacrolimus and steroids for around three years. After intestinal transplantation, graft-versus-host and host-versus-graft alloreactive T cell clones in the graft, circulation and bone marrow were tracked using bulk TCR-beta CDR3 sequencing.

What the research found in general, with its limitations: Early after transplant, peak levels of circulating GvH clones were associated with declines in HvG clones. In the allografts of patients with donor T cell macrochimerism, GvH to HvG T cell clonal ratios were high. GvH clones were detected in recipient bone marrow, and some of these GvH clones were observed earlier in ileal mucosa or blood, consistent with an intestinal mucosal origin. Conclusions were limited by the relatively low number and heterogeneity of intestinal transplant patients.

In the first month after transplant, blood samples were collected up to 4 times, and after that at least monthly when available. CDR1 and CDR2 (SGDLS, YYNGEE) derive from the germline V gene. The CDR3 sequence holds 15 residues, the cysteine and phenylalanine included. The retained sequence is limited to the CDR3, 45 bases, with the frame set at the first base. Compared with germline, V lacks 4 bases and J lacks 6 bases; bases without a gene match: 7. The clonotype comes from a human patient who received an intestinal transplant, so some T cells may come from the graft donor. The sequence is built from TRBV9 and TRBJ1-5; TRBD1 aligns with 10 central bases. The specimen comprised PBMCs, sampled nearly 670 days after intestinal transplant. The nucleotide sequence reads TGTGCCAGCAGCCCCGGACAGGGGGTGAGTCAGCCCCAGCATTTT. Its protein is CASSPGQGVSQPQHF.